Shown below are 30 T cell receptor beta chains from a single sample sequenced in a study of cytomegalovirus exposure and HLA in healthy donors. The primer mix had 60 Vbeta and 13 Jbeta primers. TCRdb's table, derived via immunoSEQ multiplex PCR, lists solely in-frame clones and lacks some. The sample holds more than 65,000 clones; more than 70% are singletons and the top ten take less than 4%. Material: PBMCs. All receptors derive from a man aged 40-50 years in good health and CMV-seronegative.

The rearrangement joins TRBV5-1 to TRBJ2-7; perhaps TRBD2 as D (7 bases). There are 15 residues in the CDR3. Trimming took off 5 bases at V and 0 bases at J, with 15 bases between the two ends. Per germline, CDR1 SGHRS and CDR2 YFSETQ. In DNA form, the CDR3 reads TGCGCCAGCAGTTCAGGGAGGGGGTACTCCTACGAGCAGTACTTC. This gives the protein CASSSGRGYSYEQYF.

The rearrangement links TRBV5-1 to TRBJ2-5, with D maybe TRBD1 (5 bases). V gave up 0 bases and J gave up 5 bases, with 8 bases separating them. CDR3 length: 13 residues. The V gene's germline CDR1 is SGHRS and CDR2 YFSETQ. The CDR3 loop reads CASSLEPGETQYF. In DNA form, the CDR3 reads TGCGCCAGCAGCTTGGAGCCAGGGGAGACCCAGTACTTC.

This clone has more than one count but fewer than ten. The chain combines TRBV7-3 with TRBJ1-2; possibly TRBD1 for D (6 bases). The CDR3 contains 16 residues. V was clipped by 1 base and J by 4 bases, with 16 bases between them. Germline V gene lookup returns CDR1 SGHTA and CDR2 FQGTGA. CDR3 in amino acids: CASSLIRRGRGYGYTF. The CDR3 nucleotides are TGTGCCAGCAGCTTAATAAGAAGGGGGAGGGGCTATGGCTACACCTTC.

V and J are TRBV30 and TRBJ1-5; D gene ambiguous. The length of the CDR3 is 12 residues. Trimming cost V 3 bases and J 3 bases, with 6 bases left between them. Germline V gene sequence: CDR1 GTSNPN, CDR2 SVGIG (reference sequence). The CDR3 DNA sequence: TGTGCCTGGAGGAGCTACAATCAGCCCCAGCATTTT. The encoded protein is CAWRSYNQPQHF.

The chain has TRBV7-9 and TRBJ1-2; D unresolved. CDR3 length: 14 residues. Germline assignment: CDR1 SEHNR and CDR2 FQNEAQ (reference sequence). Trimming removed 4 bases from V and 5 bases from J, with 14 bases in between. In nucleotides, the CDR3 is TGTGCCAGCAGCTCGGAATCAGCGTTTTATGGCTACACCTTC. Translation: CASSSESAFYGYTF.

The chain has TRBV19 and TRBJ2-3, with 8 positions matching TRBD2. Trimming took 5 bases from V and 3 from J; bases not matched to a gene: 7. Germline V CDR1 and CDR2: LNHDA, SQIVND (reference sequence). CDR3 length: 15 residues. CDR3 nucleotide sequence: TGTGCCAGTAGTCTCGAGCGGGGGAATACAGATACGCAGTATTTT. This codes for CASSLERGNTDTQYF.

The rearrangement uses TRBV10-3 and TRBJ1-5; no clear D gene. The CDR3 runs to 13 residues. Germline V lookup: CDR1 ENHRY, CDR2 SYGVKD. Trimming took off 0 bases at V and 6 bases at J, with 6 bases between the two ends. The CDR3 is CAISESPGQPQHF. The DNA of the CDR3 is TGTGCCATCAGTGAGTCACCGGGTCAGCCCCAGCATTTT.

In its sample, this clone was seen once. This sequence joins TRBV7-2 and TRBJ1-1, with D tentatively TRBD1 (6 bases). CDR1 SGHTA and CDR2 FQGNSA come from the germline V gene. The CDR3 sequence is 14 residues long. V shed 5 bases and J shed 4 bases, with 14 bases lying between them. For the CDR3, the DNA is TGTGCCAGCAGCCCTCTCGGCAGGGGCACTGAAGCTTTCTTT. Its protein product is CASSPLGRGTEAFF.

The chain recombines TRBV11-2 with TRBJ2-7; maybe TRBD2 (5 bases). CDR1 is SGHAT, CDR2 FQNNGV, per germline. Trimming took off 1 base at V and 4 bases at J, with 8 bases between the two ends. CDR3 length: 13 residues. CDR3 amino acids: CASSLGRVYEQYF. CDR3 in DNA: TGTGCCAGCAGCTTAGGGCGGGTGTACGAGCAGTACTTC.

The chain employs TRBV7-3 and TRBJ2-1, with 7 bases identical to TRBD2. The trim removed 5 bases at V and 3 bases at J, leaving 7 bases unmatched. In germline, CDR1 is SGHTA, CDR2 FQGTGA. This CDR3 has 15 residues. The CDR3 sequence is CASSPRERGYNEQFF. CDR3 coding DNA: TGTGCCAGCAGCCCAAGGGAGCGGGGCTACAATGAGCAGTTCTTC.

The rearrangement links TRBV7-8 to TRBJ1-4; D uncertain. This CDR3 region has 15 residues. The germline gives CDR1 SGHVS, CDR2 FQNEAQ. Deletions cut 8 bases from V and 5 bases from J, with 18 bases between. The CDR3 loop is CASLPSRSSNEKLFF. The CDR3 region has the DNA TGTGCCAGCCTTCCGAGTCGTTCCTCAAATGAAAAACTGTTTTTT. Drawing the rest from reference TRBV7-8 and TRBJ1-4, the complete variable domain is GAGVSQSPRYKVAKRGQDVALRCDPISGHVSLFWYQQALGQGPEFLTYFQNEAQLDKSGLPSDRFFAERPEGSVSTLKIQRTQQEDSAVYLCASLPSRSSNEKLFFGSGTQLSVL.

V and J are TRBV5-6 and TRBJ1-6; 7 bases agree with TRBD1. The germline V gene encodes CDR1 SGHDT and CDR2 YYEEEE. This CDR3 is built from 14 residues. Trimming at V came to 6 bases and at J to 7 bases, leaving 7 bases not matched to a gene. CDR3 nucleotides: TGTGCCAGCACCGTGGGGACAGAAAATTCACCCCTCCACTTT. Its translation is CASTVGTENSPLHF.

V is TRBV7-8 and J is TRBJ2-7; 11 bases line up with TRBD2. J lost 2 bases, V lost 3 bases, and 12 bases had no gene match. CDR1 and CDR2 from the germline V gene are SGHVS and FQNEAQ. The CDR3 loop spans 18 amino acids. CDR3 sequence: CASSFMPGTSGGTYEQYF. The CDR3 nucleotides are TGTGCCAGCAGCTTTATGCCTGGTACTAGCGGGGGAACCTACGAGCAGTACTTC. The full variable domain, its missing parts supplied by reference TRBV7-8 and TRBJ2-7, is GAGVSQSPRYKVAKRGQDVALRCDPISGHVSLFWYQQALGQGPEFLTYFQNEAQLDKSGLPSDRFFAERPEGSVSTLKIQRTQQEDSAVYLCASSFMPGTSGGTYEQYFGPGTRLTVT.

The chain employs TRBV27 and TRBJ2-7, with D maybe TRBD2 (6 bases). The CDR3 is 14 amino acids. Germline CDR1 and CDR2: MNHEY and SMNVEV (reference sequence). Between the trimmed V and J ends, which lost 4 bases and 1 base, there was a span of 11 bases. The DNA of the CDR3 is TGTGCCAGCAGTTCCGGGGGTCGTTCCTACGAGCAGTACTTC. Encoded protein: CASSSGGRSYEQYF.

The table lists this clone with a few counts. The chain uses TRBV18 and TRBJ2-5, with TRBD1 matching 7 bases. V shed 4 bases and J 1 base; nucleotides not matched to a gene: 9. The CDR3 is 16 amino acids. The germline gives CDR1 KGHSH, CDR2 LQKENI. The CDR3 loop is CASSHRGGALQETQYF. CDR3 bases: TGTGCCAGCTCACACAGAGGGGGCGCCCTCCAAGAGACCCAGTACTTC.

The chain couples TRBV13 to TRBJ2-7; 7 nucleotides agree with TRBD1. The V gene end was trimmed by 6 bases and the J gene end by 2 bases; junction bases not matched to a gene: 10. The CDR3 has 15 amino acids. The germline CDR1 and CDR2 sequences are PRHDT and FYEKMQ (reference sequence). The CDR3 sequence is CASSPRGTAPYEQYF. The CDR3 DNA reads as TGTGCCAGCAGTCCGAGGGGGACAGCTCCCTACGAGCAGTACTTC.

CDR3 bases: TGTGCCAGCAGCTTATATAACTATGGCTACACCTTC. It is translated as CASSLYNYGYTF. This sequence joins TRBV7-8 and TRBJ1-2; no definite D call. Germline values: CDR1 SGHVS, CDR2 FQNEAQ. V lost 2 bases and J lost 1, with 2 bases in between. The CDR3 is 12 amino acids.

In this sample, this clone turned up a few times. V gene TRBV11-2 combines with J gene TRBJ2-3; 11 bases match TRBD1. Germline V gene data show CDR1 as SGHAT and CDR2 as FQNNGV. The CDR3 has 15 amino acids. The V and J ends lost 5 bases and 4 bases, in that order; junction bases with no gene match: 5. The CDR3 loop is CASSARTGGPDTQYF. In DNA form, the CDR3 reads TGTGCCAGCAGCGCTCGGACAGGGGGCCCAGATACGCAGTATTTT. Looking up the rest from reference TRBV11-2 and TRBJ2-3 gives the full variable domain: EAGVAQSPRYKIIEKRQSVAFWCNPISGHATLYWYQQILGQGPKLLIQFQNNGVVDDSQLPKDRFSAERLKGVDSTLKIQPAKLEDSAVYLCASSARTGGPDTQYFGPGTRLTVL.

This clone was seen only once. The genes are TRBV4-1 and TRBJ2-7, with D possibly TRBD2 on 6 matching bases. Looked up from germline, CDR1 is MGHRA and CDR2 is YSYEKL. The CDR3 sequence is 17 residues long. The germline V and J ends were trimmed by 1 base and 2 bases, with 18 bases remaining between them. This CDR3 reads CASSQVILGGDPYEQYF. CDR3 bases: TGCGCCAGCAGCCAAGTCATTCTCGGGGGTGATCCCTACGAGCAGTACTTC.

V is TRBV27 and J is TRBJ2-2, with 13 bases identical to TRBD2. Germline loops: CDR1 MNHEY, CDR2 SMNVEV (reference sequence). The CDR3 contains 19 residues. V was pared by 4 bases and J by 2 bases, with 10 bases of the junction left unmatched. For the CDR3, the DNA is TGTGCCAGCAGTTACTACTCCGGGACTAGCGGGGCTAACACCGGGGAGCTGTTTTTT. This translates into CASSYYSGTSGANTGELFF.

This clone was counted a few times. DNA of the CDR3: TGTGCCAGCAGCGGACAGGGGGCCTACGAGCAGTACTTC. This translates into CASSGQGAYEQYF. This chain connects TRBV9 to TRBJ2-7, with 9 nucleotides matching TRBD1. V dropped 3 bases and J dropped 2; count of bases not matched to a gene: 0. The CDR3 is 13 residues long. The germline V gene has CDR1 SGDLS and CDR2 YYNGEE.

V and J are TRBV4-2 and TRBJ2-7; 10 bases are a match to TRBD2. CDR1 is LGHNA, CDR2 YNFKEQ, per germline. This CDR3 spans 18 amino acids. Germline trimming cut 0 bases from V and 3 bases from J; bases unmatched to any gene: 11. CDR3 coding DNA: TGTGCCAGCAGCCAAGATACGCTAGCGGGGGCCGAAAACTACGAGCAGTACTTC. Encoded protein: CASSQDTLAGAENYEQYF.

A single count supports this clone. This chain joins TRBV6-1 and TRBJ1-2; 7 nucleotides agree with TRBD1. J lost 9 bases, V lost 4 bases, and 14 bases had no gene match. Germline CDR1 MNHNS, CDR2 SASEGT. CDR3 size: 15 residues. CDR3 in amino acids: CASSVPPTGVDRYTF. The CDR3 DNA follows: TGTGCCAGCAGTGTCCCCCCCACAGGGGTAGATCGCTACACCTTC.

This rearrangement joins TRBV19 to TRBJ2-2, with 8 nucleotides matching TRBD1. The junction had 5 bases not matched to a gene; V was cut back by 5 bases and J by 6 bases. This CDR3 comprises 14 residues. The germline gives CDR1 LNHDA, CDR2 SQIVND (reference sequence). The DNA for the CDR3 is TGTGCCAGTAGTGAGCCGACAGGGGCCGGGGAGCTGTTTTTT. This gives the protein CASSEPTGAGELFF.

The gene calls are TRBV9 and TRBJ1-6; D might be TRBD1 (6 bases). The CDR3 contains 14 residues. The V gene's germline CDR1 is SGDLS and CDR2 YYNGEE. Trimming cost V 0 bases and J 8 bases, with 9 bases left between them. CDR3 loop: CASSVEGGHSPLHF. The CDR3 nucleotides are TGTGCCAGCAGCGTAGAAGGGGGACATTCACCCCTCCACTTT.

As to this clone: A read error is likely, as this CDR3 ends without the conserved phenylalanine or tryptophan. The chain uses TRBV6-4 and TRBJ2-3; TRBD2 matches at 10 bases. With 0 bases clipped from V and 1 base from J, the junction kept 4 bases outside the gene matches. Germline CDR1 and CDR2: MRHNA and SNTAGT. CDR3 length: 17 amino acids. CDR3 sequence (DNA): TGTGCCAGCAGTGACTCCGGGACTAGCGCGGGCACAGATACGCAGTATCTT. Protein: CASSDSGTSAGTDTQYL.

The gene calls are TRBV18 and TRBJ2-5; TRBD2 matches 7 bases. Trimming cost V 3 bases and J 4 bases; bases outside gene matches: 8. The CDR3 length is 15 residues. The V gene's germline CDR1 is KGHSH and CDR2 LQKENI. The CDR3 DNA reads as TGTGCCAGCTCACCTACGGGAGGTTGGGTAGAGACCCAGTACTTC. Translation gives CASSPTGGWVETQYF.

The chain links TRBV2 to TRBJ2-1, with D uncertain. The CDR3 is 12 residues long. V lost 6 bases to trimming and J lost 11 bases, with 14 bases between them. CDR1 SNHLY and CDR2 FYNNEI come from the germline V gene. The CDR3 DNA is TGTGCCAGCAGCTTTCCAAGTCCTAAGCAGTTCTTC. It yields the protein CASSFPSPKQFF.

CDR3 bases: TGTGCCAGCAGCATTAGCGGGGGTAAGCCGGCCTACGAGCAGTACTTC. This encodes CASSISGGKPAYEQYF. The rearrangement uses TRBV7-8 and TRBJ2-7; 9 nucleotides align to TRBD2. The CDR3 is 16 residues long. Germline assignment: CDR1 SGHVS and CDR2 FQNEAQ. After removal of 5 bases from V and 2 bases from J, the junction contained 10 bases not matched to a gene. The whole variable domain, remainder taken from reference TRBV7-8 and TRBJ2-7, is GAGVSQSPRYKVAKRGQDVALRCDPISGHVSLFWYQQALGQGPEFLTYFQNEAQLDKSGLPSDRFFAERPEGSVSTLKIQRTQQEDSAVYLCASSISGGKPAYEQYFGPGTRLTVT.

The genes are TRBV5-1 and TRBJ2-3; 13 nucleotides match TRBD2. The CDR3 extends over 17 amino acids. V lost 3 bases, J lost 5 bases, and 9 bases stayed unmatched. Germline values: CDR1 SGHRS, CDR2 YFSETQ. CDR3 protein: CASSSPGTSGVGDTQYF. The CDR3 nucleotides are TGCGCCAGCAGCTCTCCCGGGACTAGCGGGGTAGGAGATACGCAGTATTTT. The entire variable domain, with the rest obtained from reference TRBV5-1 and TRBJ2-3, is as follows: KAGVTQTPRYLIKTRGQQVTLSCSPISGHRSVSWYQQTPGQGLQFLFEYFSETQRNKGNFPGRFSGRQFSNSRSEMNVSTLELGDSALYLCASSSPGTSGVGDTQYFGPGTRLTVL.